This TCR beta chain was captured in a study of T cell repertoires in cytomegalovirus infection. At the level of the study: Shared public TCR beta signatures pointed to both CMV infection and a matching HLA type. Regarding the study as a whole: In two of eight donors, the top clonotype was HLA-C-restricted CMV-specific. The cumulative frequency of public TCR beta families distinguished individuals who carried CMV together with the relevant HLA.

TCRdb re-called the reads through MiXCR, storing one row per CDR3 protein. The table lists a few hundred thousand distinct CDR3 sequences, around a tenth of them singletons. A word on this clonotype: Its antigen is unknown.

Per germline, CDR1 SGHTA and CDR2 FQGTGA. The CDR3 covers 14 residues. V lost 4 bases to trimming and J lost 5 bases; unmatched junction nucleotides: 6. The genes are TRBV7-3 and TRBJ2-5, with 8 bases aligning to TRBD1. Specimen: PBMCs. The sequence came from a human donor in good health (CMV status not recorded). Some clones in this sample may be carry-over from other donors' samples. The CDR3, as DNA: TGTGCCAGCAGCTCACAGGGGGTTAGGGAGACCCAGTACTTC. Translated: CASSSQGVRETQYF.